The present entry profiles one TCR beta chain with its context. The target antigen is unknown. The germline gene is not matched at one end of the junction; a read error may be the cause. The record originates from a study of breast tumors, draining lymph nodes, adjacent tissues. Findings and caveats of the study: Luminal-like breast cancer showed significantly higher tumor–nontumor repertoire similarity than basal-like. Data only fit, rather than demonstrated, lymph node origin of most tumor T cells. Tumor repertoires ranked between lymph nodes and nontumor tissue in diversity, with V and J gene preferences.

TCRdb reprocessed the multiplex PCR reads with MiXCR, giving one entry per CDR3 protein. The table shows more than 250,000 distinct CDR3 sequences, with 30% occurring only once. Axillary draining lymph nodes of breast cancer patients supplied the node samples. CDR3 size: 13 residues. Germline V gene sequence: CDR1 SGHRS, CDR2 YFSETQ. Sequencing was performed on axillary lymph node tissue. The TCR was taken from a female donor with breast cancer. Some clones in this sample may be carry-over from other donors' samples. The chain combines TRBV5-1 with TRBJ1-1; 8 bases line up with TRBD1. DNA of the CDR3: TGCGCCAGCAGCGGACAGGGAGGCACTAAAGCTTTCTTT. Translating gives CASSGQGGTKAFF.